This TCR beta chain was captured by sequencing in a study of a mutant IDH1 vaccine in newly diagnosed glioma. The overall study: Patients in the study were vaccinated eight times, receiving shots in weeks 1, 3, 5, 7, 11, 15, 19 and 23. Before enrollment, the patients had been treated with radiotherapy alone, temozolomide alone, or both together. Most of them had received both.

As regards this clone: The target antigen is unknown.

Time point meaning: week 11, during vaccination. Doses comprised 300 ug of mutant IDH1 20-mer peptide each, plus topical imiquimod. V was cut by 6 bases and J by 4 bases, with 16 bases left in between. CDR1 and CDR2 from the germline V gene are MNHEY and SVGAGI. This CDR3 is 15 amino acids long. The method was immunoSEQ multiplex PCR; TCRdb's version includes in-frame clones alone and lacks a portion of them. The sample consists of about 21,000 clones, just under 90% of them appearing once. Study-wide findings and caveats: Vaccine-induced responses were seen in 93.3% of patients, spanning several MHC alleles.

The chain is built from TRBV6-5 and TRBJ1-5; TRBD1 is a possible D gene (6 bases). The input for sequencing was PBMCs, taken from a glioma patient whose treatment included an IDH1 peptide vaccine. The TCR comes from a middle-aged woman with glioma. The CDR3 is CASRRTGPGNQPQHF. DNA of the CDR3: TGTGCCAGCAGACGTACAGGGCCGGGGAATCAGCCCCAGCATTTT.